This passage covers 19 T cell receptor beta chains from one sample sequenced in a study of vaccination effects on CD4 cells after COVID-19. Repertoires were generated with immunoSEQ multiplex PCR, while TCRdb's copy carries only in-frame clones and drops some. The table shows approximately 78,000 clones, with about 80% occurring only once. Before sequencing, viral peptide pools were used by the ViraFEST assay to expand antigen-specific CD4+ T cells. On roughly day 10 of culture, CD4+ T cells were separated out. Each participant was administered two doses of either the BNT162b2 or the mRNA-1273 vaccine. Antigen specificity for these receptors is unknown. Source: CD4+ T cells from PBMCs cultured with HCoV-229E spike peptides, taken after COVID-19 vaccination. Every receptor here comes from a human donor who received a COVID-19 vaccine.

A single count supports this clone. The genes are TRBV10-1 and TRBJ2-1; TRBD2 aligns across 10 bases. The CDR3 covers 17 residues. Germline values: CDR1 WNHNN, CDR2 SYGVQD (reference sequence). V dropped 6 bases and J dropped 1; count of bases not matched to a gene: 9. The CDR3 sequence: CASSRAGGPRSYNEQFF. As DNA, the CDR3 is TGCGCCAGCAGCAGAGCGGGGGGGCCTAGGTCCTACAATGAGCAGTTCTTC.

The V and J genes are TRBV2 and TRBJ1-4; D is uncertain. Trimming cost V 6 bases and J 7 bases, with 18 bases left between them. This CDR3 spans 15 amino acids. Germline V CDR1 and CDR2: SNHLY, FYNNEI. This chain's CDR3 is CASSVRFLWSEKLFF. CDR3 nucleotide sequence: TGTGCCAGCAGCGTCCGCTTCCTCTGGAGTGAAAAACTGTTTTTT.

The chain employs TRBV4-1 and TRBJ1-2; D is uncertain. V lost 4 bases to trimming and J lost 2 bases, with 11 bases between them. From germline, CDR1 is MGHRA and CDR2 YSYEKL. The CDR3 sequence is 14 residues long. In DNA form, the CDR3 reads TGCGCCAGCAGCCCCGCGGGCTTAAACTATGGCTACACCTTC. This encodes CASSPAGLNYGYTF.

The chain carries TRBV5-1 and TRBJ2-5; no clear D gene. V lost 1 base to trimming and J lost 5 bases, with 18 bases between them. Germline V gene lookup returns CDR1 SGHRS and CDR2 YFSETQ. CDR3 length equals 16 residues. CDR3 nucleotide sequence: TGCGCCAGCAGCTTGAGCCCCCCCAGGAATCGGGAGACCCAGTACTTC. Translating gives CASSLSPPRNRETQYF. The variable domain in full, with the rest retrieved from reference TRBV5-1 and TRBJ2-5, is KAGVTQTPRYLIKTRGQQVTLSCSPISGHRSVSWYQQTPGQGLQFLFEYFSETQRNKGNFPGRFSGRQFSNSRSEMNVSTLELGDSALYLCASSLSPPRNRETQYFGPGTRLLVL.

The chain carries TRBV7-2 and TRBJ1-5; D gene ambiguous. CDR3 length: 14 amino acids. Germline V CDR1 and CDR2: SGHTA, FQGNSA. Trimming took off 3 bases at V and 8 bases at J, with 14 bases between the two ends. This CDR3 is CASSFGVGNEPQHF. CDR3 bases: TGTGCCAGCAGCTTTGGGGTGGGGAATGAGCCCCAGCATTTT.

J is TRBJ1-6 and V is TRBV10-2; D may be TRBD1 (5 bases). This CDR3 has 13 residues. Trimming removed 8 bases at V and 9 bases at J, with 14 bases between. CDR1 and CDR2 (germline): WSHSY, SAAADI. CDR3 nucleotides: TGCGCCAGCGGGACGGGATCAGGTTCACCCCTCCACTTT. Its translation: CASGTGSGSPLHF.

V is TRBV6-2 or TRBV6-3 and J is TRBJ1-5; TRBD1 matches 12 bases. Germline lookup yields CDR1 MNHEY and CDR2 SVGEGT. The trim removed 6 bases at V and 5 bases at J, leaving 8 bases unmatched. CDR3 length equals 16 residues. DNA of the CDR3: TGTGCCAGCAGCAAAAAGGGACAGGGGGCTCATCAGCCCCAGCATTTT. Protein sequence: CASSKKGQGAHQPQHF.

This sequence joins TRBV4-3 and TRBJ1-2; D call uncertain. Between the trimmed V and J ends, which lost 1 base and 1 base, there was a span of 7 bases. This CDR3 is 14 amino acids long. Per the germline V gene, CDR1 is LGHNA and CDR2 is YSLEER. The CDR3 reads CASSQVGYNYGYTF. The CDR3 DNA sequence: TGCGCCAGCAGCCAAGTCGGGTATAACTATGGCTACACCTTC.

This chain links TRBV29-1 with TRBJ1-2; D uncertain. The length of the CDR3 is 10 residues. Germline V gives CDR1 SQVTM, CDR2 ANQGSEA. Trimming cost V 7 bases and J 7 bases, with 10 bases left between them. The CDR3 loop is CSAVSGGYTF. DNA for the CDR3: TGCAGCGCGGTGTCGGGTGGCTACACCTTC.

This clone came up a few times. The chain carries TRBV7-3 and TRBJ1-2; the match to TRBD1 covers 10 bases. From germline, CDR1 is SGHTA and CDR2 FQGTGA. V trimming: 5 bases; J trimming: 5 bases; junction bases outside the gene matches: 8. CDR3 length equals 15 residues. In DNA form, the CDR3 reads TGTGCCAGCAGCCCGTCGGGACAGGGGAGGTATGGCTACACCTTC. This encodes CASSPSGQGRYGYTF.

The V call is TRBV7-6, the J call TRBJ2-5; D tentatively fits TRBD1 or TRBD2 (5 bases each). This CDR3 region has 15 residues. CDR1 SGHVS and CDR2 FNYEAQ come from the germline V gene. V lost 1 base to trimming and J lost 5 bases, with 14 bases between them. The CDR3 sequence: CASSLVPGSGETQYF. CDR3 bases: TGTGCCAGCAGCTTAGTTCCGGGGTCAGGGGAGACCCAGTACTTC.

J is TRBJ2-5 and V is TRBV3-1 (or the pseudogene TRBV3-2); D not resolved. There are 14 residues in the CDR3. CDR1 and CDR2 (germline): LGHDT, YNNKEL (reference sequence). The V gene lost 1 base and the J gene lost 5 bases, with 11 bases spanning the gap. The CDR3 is CASSQAGSTETQYF. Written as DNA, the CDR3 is TGTGCCAGCAGCCAAGCCGGGTCCACGGAGACCCAGTACTTC.

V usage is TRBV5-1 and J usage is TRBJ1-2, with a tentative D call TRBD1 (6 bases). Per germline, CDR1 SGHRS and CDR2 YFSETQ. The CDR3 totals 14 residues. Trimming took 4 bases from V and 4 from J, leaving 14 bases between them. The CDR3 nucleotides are TGCGCCAGCAGCGAACAGGGTGGAAGCTATGGCTACACCTTC. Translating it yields CASSEQGGSYGYTF.

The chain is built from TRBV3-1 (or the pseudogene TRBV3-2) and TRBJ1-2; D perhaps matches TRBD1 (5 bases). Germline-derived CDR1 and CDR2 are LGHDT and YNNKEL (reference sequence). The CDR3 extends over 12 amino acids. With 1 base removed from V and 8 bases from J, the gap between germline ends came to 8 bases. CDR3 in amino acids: CASSQVRDGYTF. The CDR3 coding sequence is TGTGCCAGCAGCCAAGTCAGGGACGGCTACACCTTC.

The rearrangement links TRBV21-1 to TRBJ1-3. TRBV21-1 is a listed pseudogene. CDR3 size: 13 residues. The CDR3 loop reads CASSETDGNTIYF. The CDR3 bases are TGTGCCAGCAGCGAGACCGATGGAAACACCATATATTTT.

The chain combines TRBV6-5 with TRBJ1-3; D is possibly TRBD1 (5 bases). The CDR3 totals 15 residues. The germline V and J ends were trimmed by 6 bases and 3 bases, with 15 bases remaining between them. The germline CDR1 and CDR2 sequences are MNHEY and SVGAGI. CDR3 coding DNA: TGTGCCAGCAGACTTAGCGGGGCTGGTGGAAACACCATATATTTT. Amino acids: CASRLSGAGGNTIYF.

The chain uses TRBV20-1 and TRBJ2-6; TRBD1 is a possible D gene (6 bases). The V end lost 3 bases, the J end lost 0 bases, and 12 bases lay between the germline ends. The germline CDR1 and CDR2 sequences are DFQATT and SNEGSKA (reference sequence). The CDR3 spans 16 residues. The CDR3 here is CSASQGHDSGANVLTF. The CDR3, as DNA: TGCAGTGCTAGTCAGGGACATGACTCTGGGGCCAACGTCCTGACTTTC.

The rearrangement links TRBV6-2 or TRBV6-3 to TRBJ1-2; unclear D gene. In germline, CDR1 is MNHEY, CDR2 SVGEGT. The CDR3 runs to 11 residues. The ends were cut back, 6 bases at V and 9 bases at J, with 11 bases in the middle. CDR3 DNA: TGTGCCAGCAGCCGGTCTTATCGCTACACCTTC. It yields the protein CASSRSYRYTF.

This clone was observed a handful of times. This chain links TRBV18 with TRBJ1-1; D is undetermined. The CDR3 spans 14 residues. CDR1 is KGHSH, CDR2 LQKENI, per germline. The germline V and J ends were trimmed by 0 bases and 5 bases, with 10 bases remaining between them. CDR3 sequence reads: CASSPPSLDTEAFF. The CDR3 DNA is TGTGCCAGCTCACCACCCTCTCTCGATACTGAAGCTTTCTTT.